This T cell receptor (beta chain) was sequenced in a study of shared clonotypes between healthy human individuals. The V gene's germline CDR1 is SNHLY and CDR2 FYNNEI. The V end lost 6 bases, the J end lost 6 bases, and 21 bases lay between the germline ends. The CDR3 totals 16 residues. TCRdb keeps only in-frame clones here, not all; method: immunoSEQ multiplex PCR. Among 450,000 to 650,000 clones, 70% to 80% were seen once, and the ten largest hold around 13%. This chain connects TRBV2 to TRBJ2-1, with a tentative D call TRBD2 (7 bases). Sequencing used PBMCs. The clonotype was recovered from a middle-aged woman in good health. Some clones in this sample may be carry-over from other donors' samples. The CDR3 DNA reads as TGTGCCAGCAGCGGAGGGGGGACTAAAGGGTTCAATGAGCAGTTCTTC. Translating it yields CASSGGGTKGFNEQFF.